This is a list of T cell receptor beta chains from one sample in a study of blood T cell repertoires in COVID-19. Here immunoSEQ multiplex PCR was the method, and the copy in TCRdb shows in-frame clones only, minus some. The table records some 170,000 clones, roughly 88% of them present only once. Sequencing used PBMCs or T cells enriched from blood (not recorded which). Every receptor here comes from a man aged 45-65 years who had recovered from COVID-19. Both conserved end residues are part of each CDR3. The order of the fields is J gene, clone size, D gene, V gene, CDR3 DNA, CDR3 protein. A D gene is named only where the DNA matches it firmly. Clone size appears in some rows only: once, few, many, or a class for an expanded clone.

j_call: TRBJ2-5; clone_size: NA; d_call: NA; v_call: TRBV5-1; cdr3_nt: TGCGCCAGCAGCCCAGGACTCTTTAAAGAGACCCAGTACTTC; cdr3_aa: CASSPGLFKETQYF
j_call: TRBJ1-3; clone_size: few; d_call: NA; v_call: TRBV28; cdr3_nt: TGTGCCAGCAGTCCAGGCGCTTCCATCTCTGGAAACACCATATATTTT; cdr3_aa: CASSPGASISGNTIYF
j_call: TRBJ1-2; clone_size: NA; d_call: TRBD1; v_call: TRBV19; cdr3_nt: TGTGCCAGTAGGGACGGGACAGACCTTTATGGCTACACCTTC; cdr3_aa: CASRDGTDLYGYTF
j_call: TRBJ1-5; clone_size: NA; d_call: NA; v_call: TRBV28; cdr3_nt: TGTGCCAGTCGGGGGGGAGGAAGCAATCAGCCCCAGCATTTT; cdr3_aa: CASRGGGSNQPQHF
j_call: TRBJ1-3; clone_size: few; d_call: TRBD1; v_call: TRBV7-4; cdr3_nt: TGTGCCAGCAGCCATACCGGGACAGTACCCAACACCATATATTTT; cdr3_aa: CASSHTGTVPNTIYF
j_call: TRBJ2-7; clone_size: NA; d_call: NA; v_call: TRBV21-1; cdr3_nt: TGTGCCAGCAGCAACATCCCTCCTGGAGGGCCGCCCGAGCAGTACTTC; cdr3_aa: CASSNIPPGGPPEQYF
j_call: TRBJ2-3; clone_size: NA; d_call: TRBD1; v_call: TRBV18; cdr3_nt: TGTGCCAGCTCACCATTACAGGGGGCCACAGATACGCAGTATTTT; cdr3_aa: CASSPLQGATDTQYF
j_call: TRBJ2-1; clone_size: NA; d_call: TRBD2; v_call: TRBV10-3; cdr3_nt: TGTGCCATCAGGGCTAGCGGGGGGGCCGTCGGTGTCAATGAGCAGTTCTTC; cdr3_aa: CAIRASGGAVGVNEQFF
j_call: TRBJ1-2; clone_size: NA; d_call: TRBD1; v_call: TRBV9; cdr3_nt: TGTGCCAGCAGCGGGGACAGGGAGGTTTCATTTCCCCCGGGTGGCGGCTACACCTTC; cdr3_aa: CASSGDREVSFPPGGGYTF
j_call: TRBJ1-6; clone_size: NA; d_call: TRBD1; v_call: TRBV7-3; cdr3_nt: TGTGCCAGCAGCTCGGGACAGGGGGATAATTCACCCCTCCACTTT; cdr3_aa: CASSSGQGDNSPLHF
j_call: TRBJ1-1; clone_size: NA; d_call: TRBD1; v_call: TRBV18; cdr3_nt: TGTGCCAGCTCACCGTCGACAGGGCAAGGCACTGAAGCTTTCTTT; cdr3_aa: CASSPSTGQGTEAFF
j_call: TRBJ1-2; clone_size: NA; d_call: NA; v_call: TRBV6-1; cdr3_nt: TGTGCCAGCAGTGAAGCCAGGCCCTATGGCTACACCTTC; cdr3_aa: CASSEARPYGYTF
j_call: TRBJ1-6; clone_size: once; d_call: NA; v_call: TRBV3-1/TRBV3-2; cdr3_nt: TGTGCCAGCAGCCAAACGCCTTATGGCCACGGCGGATCACCCCTCCACTTT; cdr3_aa: CASSQTPYGHGGSPLHF
j_call: TRBJ2-6; clone_size: NA; d_call: TRBD1; v_call: TRBV5-1; cdr3_nt: TGCGCCAGCAGCCCTAGACCGACAGGGGCTGGGGCCAACGTCCTGACTTTC; cdr3_aa: CASSPRPTGAGANVLTF
j_call: TRBJ1-2; clone_size: NA; d_call: NA; v_call: TRBV2; cdr3_nt: TGTGCCAGCATAGCCCTATCCGGAGCATATGGCTACACCTTC; cdr3_aa: CASIALSGAYGYTF
j_call: TRBJ2-1; clone_size: NA; d_call: NA; v_call: TRBV7-2; cdr3_nt: TGTGCCAGCAGCTCGACTCCCTATGAGCAGTTCTTC; cdr3_aa: CASSSTPYEQFF
j_call: TRBJ2-1; clone_size: NA; d_call: NA; v_call: TRBV6-5; cdr3_nt: TGTGCCAGCAGTTACTCTTCCGAGGGCTACAATGAGCAGTTCTTC; cdr3_aa: CASSYSSEGYNEQFF
j_call: TRBJ2-7; clone_size: NA; d_call: NA; v_call: TRBV18; cdr3_nt: TGTGCCAGCTCACCGGGCAGACCTCCGAACGAGCAGTACTTC; cdr3_aa: CASSPGRPPNEQYF
j_call: TRBJ2-1; clone_size: NA; d_call: NA; v_call: TRBV5-1; cdr3_nt: TGCGCCAGCAGCTTGAGTCAGGCAGGGGGGACCTACAATGAGCAGTTCTTC; cdr3_aa: CASSLSQAGGTYNEQFF
j_call: TRBJ1-2; clone_size: NA; d_call: NA; v_call: TRBV12-3/TRBV12-4; cdr3_nt: TGTGCCAGCAGTTCCCCCCAGGGTGGCTACACCTTC; cdr3_aa: CASSSPQGGYTF
j_call: TRBJ1-3; clone_size: NA; d_call: TRBD1; v_call: TRBV18; cdr3_nt: TGTGCCAGCTCACCCAAGACAGGGCCCCACACCATATATTTT; cdr3_aa: CASSPKTGPHTIYF
j_call: TRBJ2-7; clone_size: NA; d_call: NA; v_call: TRBV5-1; cdr3_nt: TGCGCCAGCAGCTCAACTATTTCCTACGAGCAGTACTTC; cdr3_aa: CASSSTISYEQYF
j_call: TRBJ2-5; clone_size: NA; d_call: TRBD1; v_call: TRBV28; cdr3_nt: TGTGCCAGCAGCCCGACAGGGTCCAGTAAAGAGACCCAGTACTTC; cdr3_aa: CASSPTGSSKETQYF
j_call: TRBJ1-4; clone_size: NA; d_call: TRBD1; v_call: TRBV30; cdr3_nt: TGTGCCTGGACAGGGGGCTTTCATGAAAAACTGTTTTTT; cdr3_aa: CAWTGGFHEKLFF
j_call: TRBJ2-2; clone_size: NA; d_call: NA; v_call: TRBV9; cdr3_nt: TGTGCCAGCAGCGTTAGGGGGACACAAAACACCGGGGAGCTGTTTTTT; cdr3_aa: CASSVRGTQNTGELFF
j_call: TRBJ2-5; clone_size: NA; d_call: NA; v_call: TRBV5-6; cdr3_nt: TGTGCCAGCAGCATACAGGGTATTCGAGAGACCCAGTACTTC; cdr3_aa: CASSIQGIRETQYF
j_call: TRBJ2-7; clone_size: NA; d_call: NA; v_call: TRBV5-4; cdr3_nt: TGTGCCAGCAGCCCTGATATGGGAGCCTACGAGCAGTACTTC; cdr3_aa: CASSPDMGAYEQYF
j_call: TRBJ2-7; clone_size: NA; d_call: TRBD1; v_call: TRBV5-1; cdr3_nt: TGCGCCAGCAGCTCCGGACAGGGAAACTACGAGCAGTACTTC; cdr3_aa: CASSSGQGNYEQYF
j_call: TRBJ2-5; clone_size: NA; d_call: NA; v_call: TRBV19; cdr3_nt: TGTGCCAGTAGTACAGGGGTTGAGACCCAGTACTTC; cdr3_aa: CASSTGVETQYF
j_call: TRBJ1-5; clone_size: NA; d_call: NA; v_call: TRBV30; cdr3_nt: TGTGCCTGGAGTGTTGATCGCAGGGCCGGCCAGCCCCAGCATTTT; cdr3_aa: CAWSVDRRAGQPQHF
j_call: TRBJ1-5; clone_size: NA; d_call: NA; v_call: TRBV5-6; cdr3_nt: TGTGCCAGCAGCTTGTTGTATAGCAATCAGCCCCAGCATTTT; cdr3_aa: CASSLLYSNQPQHF
j_call: TRBJ1-2; clone_size: NA; d_call: TRBD1; v_call: TRBV10-3; cdr3_nt: TGTGCCATCAGCTCCCCGGGACAGGGCTATGGCTACACCTTC; cdr3_aa: CAISSPGQGYGYTF
j_call: TRBJ2-1; clone_size: once; d_call: TRBD1; v_call: TRBV7-2; cdr3_nt: TGTGCCAGCAGCTTAGGACAGGGGCGATACAATGAGCAGTTCTTC; cdr3_aa: CASSLGQGRYNEQFF
j_call: TRBJ1-6; clone_size: few; d_call: NA; v_call: TRBV7-9; cdr3_nt: TGTGCCAGCAGCCGAATTGAGGGTAATTCACCCCTCCACTTT; cdr3_aa: CASSRIEGNSPLHF
j_call: TRBJ1-2; clone_size: NA; d_call: NA; v_call: TRBV19; cdr3_nt: TGTGCCAGTAGTAGCGACGGTTTCGGGTATGGCTACACCTTC; cdr3_aa: CASSSDGFGYGYTF
j_call: TRBJ2-1; clone_size: few; d_call: TRBD1; v_call: TRBV11-3; cdr3_nt: TGTGCCAGCAGCTTACGGGCGACAGGGGTAAATGAGCAGTTCTTC; cdr3_aa: CASSLRATGVNEQFF
j_call: TRBJ1-1; clone_size: NA; d_call: NA; v_call: TRBV5-1; cdr3_nt: TGCGCCAGCAGCTTAGGACAGCCCGGGACTGAAGCTTTCTTT; cdr3_aa: CASSLGQPGTEAFF
j_call: TRBJ1-1; clone_size: NA; d_call: TRBD1; v_call: TRBV12-3/TRBV12-4; cdr3_nt: TGTGCCAGCAGTGACAGGGGGTGGTCTGAAGCTTTCTTT; cdr3_aa: CASSDRGWSEAFF
j_call: TRBJ2-2; clone_size: NA; d_call: TRBD1; v_call: TRBV19; cdr3_nt: TGTGCCAGTACTCCATGGGGACAGTCGAACACCGGGGAGCTGTTTTTT; cdr3_aa: CASTPWGQSNTGELFF
j_call: TRBJ1-1; clone_size: NA; d_call: NA; v_call: TRBV9; cdr3_nt: TGTGCCAGCAGTGTAGGCGGCTCCGGGAACACTGAAGCTTTCTTT; cdr3_aa: CASSVGGSGNTEAFF
j_call: TRBJ1-1; clone_size: NA; d_call: TRBD1; v_call: TRBV7-9; cdr3_nt: TGTGCCAGCAGCTCCCGACAGGGGTTAGTGAACACTGAAGCTTTCTTT; cdr3_aa: CASSSRQGLVNTEAFF
j_call: TRBJ1-5; clone_size: once; d_call: NA; v_call: TRBV7-2; cdr3_nt: TGTGCCAGCAGCTTCGACGGGGGGTATGAACCCCAGCATTTT; cdr3_aa: CASSFDGGYEPQHF
j_call: TRBJ1-5; clone_size: NA; d_call: TRBD1; v_call: TRBV7-9; cdr3_nt: TGTGCCAGCAGCTTAGGACAGGGAGTGCGTCAGCCCCAGCATTTT; cdr3_aa: CASSLGQGVRQPQHF
j_call: TRBJ2-1; clone_size: NA; d_call: NA; v_call: TRBV7-9; cdr3_nt: TGTGCCAGCAGAAATGGGGGTAACAGGGACAATGAGCAGTTCTTC; cdr3_aa: CASRNGGNRDNEQFF
j_call: TRBJ2-3; clone_size: once; d_call: TRBD2; v_call: TRBV3-1/TRBV3-2; cdr3_nt: TGTGCCAGCAGCCCTAATGGGGCGGGGGGCACAGATACGCAGTATTTT; cdr3_aa: CASSPNGAGGTDTQYF
j_call: TRBJ2-3; clone_size: NA; d_call: TRBD1; v_call: TRBV18; cdr3_nt: TGTGCCAGCTCACCAGAGACAGGGGACACAGATACGCAGTATTTT; cdr3_aa: CASSPETGDTDTQYF
j_call: TRBJ2-3; clone_size: NA; d_call: NA; v_call: TRBV30; cdr3_nt: TGTGCCTGGACCAGTCGGCGGGCGGGTACGCAGTATTTT; cdr3_aa: CAWTSRRAGTQYF
j_call: TRBJ2-5; clone_size: few; d_call: TRBD1; v_call: TRBV6-5; cdr3_nt: TGTGCCAGCAGTTACTCGAGGACAGGAAAAGAGACCCAGTACTTC; cdr3_aa: CASSYSRTGKETQYF